This T cell receptor (beta chain) was sequenced in a study of cytomegalovirus exposure and HLA in healthy donors. Study-level information: Per a later analysis, the roughly 700 first-cohort and more than 100 validation repertoires shared one platform.

Points on this clone: What it recognizes is unknown.

From the roughly 120-subject validation cohort, which was separate from the roughly 670-subject first cohort, the donors were drawn. Study results and caveats: In the 90 to 150 validation repertoires, about 95% of cluster scores exceeded 0, per a later analysis.

This CDR3 spans 13 amino acids. The germline gives CDR1 SGHVS, CDR2 FQNEAQ. Trimming left V 2 bases short and J 4 bases short, with 8 bases between. Profiling relied on immunoSEQ multiplex PCR, and the TCRdb table lists in-frame clones only, not all of them. Found here are around 150,000 clones, about 80% of them singletons; the top ten hold 25% to 30%. The TCR sequence derives from a man under 40 in good health and CMV-seropositive. The chain combines TRBV7-8 with TRBJ1-2, with D unresolved. The source material was PBMCs. The CDR3 loop is CASSLSSGYGYTF. DNA for the CDR3: TGTGCCAGCAGCTTATCATCCGGCTATGGCTACACCTTC.